The 30 T cell receptor beta chains below come from one sample, sequenced in a study of blood T cells in healthy people across ages. The second PCR ran about 6 to 11 cycles with a sample-barcoded 5' primer and J-beta primers. Each CDR3 protein is one row after TCRdb ran MiXCR on the 5' RACE reads. Here the sample spans about 1.6 million distinct CDR3 sequences, 30% to 40% being singletons. Material for sequencing was blood. The receptors stem from a woman in her twenties or thirties in good health.

This clonotype was seen only a few times. This chain joins TRBV20-1 and TRBJ2-7; D perhaps matches TRBD2 (5 bases). The ends were cut back, 6 bases at V and 3 bases at J, with 15 bases in the middle. The CDR3 is made up of 13 amino acids. Germline assignment: CDR1 DFQATT and CDR2 SNEGSKA (reference sequence). The CDR3 DNA follows: TGCAGTGCCCCTGCCACGGGAAACTACGAGCAGTACTTC. Encoded protein: CSAPATGNYEQYF.

The chain combines TRBV29-1 with TRBJ2-7; 7 nucleotides line up with TRBD1. CDR1 and CDR2 (germline): SQVTM, ANQGSEA. V trimming: 7 bases; J trimming: 0 bases; junction bases outside the gene matches: 9. CDR3 length equals 14 residues. The CDR3 sequence: CSARDSHNSYEQYF. DNA of the CDR3: TGCAGCGCCAGGGACAGTCACAACTCCTACGAGCAGTACTTC.

This sequence joins TRBV7-9 and TRBJ2-5, with a tentative D call TRBD1 (6 bases). The germline V gene has CDR1 SEHNR and CDR2 FQNEAQ (reference sequence). The CDR3 sequence is 11 residues long. Trimming pared 5 bases from V and 7 bases from J, leaving 8 bases between. CDR3 DNA: TGTGCCAGCAGCCCAGGGGCGACCCAGTACTTC. It specifies CASSPGATQYF.

This clonotype was counted many times. The gene calls are TRBV20-1 and TRBJ1-6; D is ambiguous. CDR1 and CDR2 (germline): DFQATT, SNEGSKA (reference sequence). Trimming removed 0 bases from V and 0 bases from J, with 12 bases in between. The CDR3 is made up of 17 amino acids. CDR3 region: CSAREGGVSSYNSPLHF. In nucleotides, the CDR3 is TGCAGTGCTAGAGAGGGTGGGGTGAGCTCCTATAATTCACCCCTCCACTTT.

The chain recombines TRBV7-9 with TRBJ2-1; 13 bases match TRBD2. V lost 5 bases, J lost 8 bases, and 12 bases stayed unmatched. The CDR3 spans 17 residues. Germline lookup yields CDR1 SEHNR and CDR2 FQNEAQ (reference sequence). The CDR3 loop reads CASSQEVGLAGADEQFF. The CDR3, as DNA: TGTGCCAGCAGCCAAGAAGTCGGACTAGCGGGAGCCGATGAGCAGTTCTTC.

This clonotype was seen more than once but under ten times. This chain uses TRBV7-2 with TRBJ2-7; 7 bases map to TRBD1. CDR3 size: 15 residues. With V trimmed by 4 bases and J by 2 bases, 8 bases remained unmatched. Germline V gives CDR1 SGHTA, CDR2 FQGNSA. This CDR3 is CASSSQSGTAYEQYF. The CDR3 DNA reads TGTGCCAGCAGCTCCCAATCCGGGACAGCCTACGAGCAGTACTTC.

The rearrangement uses TRBV20-1 and TRBJ2-7; no definite D call. The germline gives CDR1 DFQATT, CDR2 SNEGSKA (reference sequence). This CDR3 contains 15 residues. Deletions cut 4 bases from V and 4 bases from J, with 20 bases between. CDR3: CSATLDPRGQYEQYF. CDR3 coding DNA: TGCAGTGCTACTTTGGATCCCCGAGGCCAATACGAGCAGTACTTC.

The chain is built from TRBV27 and TRBJ1-6; D remains ambiguous. Trimming shortened V by 8 bases and J by 7 bases, and 6 bases separated the two germline ends. The CDR3 sequence is 11 residues long. Germline CDR1 is MNHEY and CDR2 is SMNVEV (reference sequence). This chain's CDR3 is CASGLNSPLHF. Here the CDR3 DNA reads TGTGCCAGCGGACTCAATTCACCCCTCCACTTT.

A few counts support this clonotype. This chain joins TRBV20-1 and TRBJ1-5; D is uncertain. The V and J ends lost 4 bases and 4 bases respectively, with 8 bases between them. The CDR3 length is 12 residues. Germline CDR1 and CDR2: DFQATT and SNEGSKA (reference sequence). CDR3 in DNA: TGCAGTGCTATGGGTCCTAATCAGCCCCAGCATTTT. This encodes CSAMGPNQPQHF.

V and J are TRBV7-9 and TRBJ2-7; D unresolved. The CDR3 length is 13 residues. Looked up from germline, CDR1 is SEHNR and CDR2 is FQNEAQ (reference sequence). Deletions cut 3 bases from V and 2 bases from J, with 8 bases between. CDR3 in amino acids: CASSFIGPYEQYF. CDR3 DNA: TGTGCCAGCAGCTTCATTGGTCCCTACGAGCAGTACTTC.

This clonotype was seen only once. One junction end disagrees with the germline gene, perhaps due to a read error. Here the CDR3 DNA reads TGCAGTGCTAGCCCCCTGGGTCGCGAGCAGGACTTC. Translation: CSASPLGREQDF. The chain employs TRBV20-1 and TRBJ2-7, with unresolved D. The CDR3 extends over 12 amino acids. The germline V gene has CDR1 DFQATT and CDR2 SNEGSKA (reference sequence).

J is TRBJ2-2 and V is TRBV27; D unresolved. Germline V gene data show CDR1 as MNHEY and CDR2 as SMNVEV (reference sequence). V was pared by 1 base and J by 4 bases, with 10 bases between. The CDR3 loop spans 15 amino acids. The CDR3 spells CASSLYRHGTGELFF. CDR3 nucleotides: TGTGCCAGCAGTTTATATAGGCACGGCACCGGGGAGCTGTTTTTT.

This clonotype was counted a single time. V and J are TRBV3-1 and TRBJ2-7, with TRBD2 as a possible D gene (5 bases). The CDR3 has 16 amino acids. The V gene lost 0 bases and the J gene lost 0 bases, with 12 bases spanning the gap. Germline V lookup: CDR1 LGHDT, CDR2 YNNKEL (reference sequence). CDR3 region: CASSQDPGEGSYEQYF. For the CDR3, the DNA is TGTGCCAGCAGCCAAGACCCAGGCGAGGGCTCCTACGAGCAGTACTTC.

J is TRBJ1-5 and V is TRBV20-1, with a possible D match to TRBD1 (5 bases). From germline, CDR1 is DFQATT and CDR2 SNEGSKA (reference sequence). Trimming stripped 5 bases from V and 1 base from J, with 15 bases between. The CDR3 consists of 15 residues. CDR3 nucleotide sequence: TGCAGTGCTCTTCAGGACACCGCCAGCAATCAGCCCCAGCATTTT. As protein: CSALQDTASNQPQHF.

The chain combines TRBV4-1 with TRBJ2-1, with TRBD2 matching over 11 bases. The germline CDR1 and CDR2 sequences are MGHRA and YSYEKL. Trimming took 6 bases from V and 3 from J; bases not matched to a gene: 7. The CDR3 is made up of 16 amino acids. The CDR3 spells CASRRTSGGGYNEQFF. In nucleotides, the CDR3 is TGCGCCAGCAGAAGAACTAGCGGGGGTGGCTACAATGAGCAGTTCTTC.

The sample holds a few counts of this clonotype. V is TRBV7-6 and J is TRBJ1-5; the D is unclear. The CDR3 covers 14 residues. CDR1 SGHVS and CDR2 FNYEAQ come from the germline V gene. V lost 1 base and J 5 bases, leaving 9 bases between the germline ends. CDR3 region: CASSLEVGDQPQHF. The CDR3 bases are TGTGCCAGCAGCTTAGAGGTTGGGGATCAGCCCCAGCATTTT.

The rearrangement links TRBV28 to TRBJ1-2; D is possibly TRBD1 (6 bases). With 6 bases removed from V and 4 bases from J, the gap between germline ends came to 12 bases. This CDR3 spans 13 amino acids. Per germline, CDR1 MDHEN and CDR2 SYDVKM. The CDR3 spells CASRVGQFYGYTF. The CDR3 bases are TGTGCCAGCAGGGTCGGACAGTTCTATGGCTACACCTTC.

This chain links TRBV12-3 or TRBV12-4 with TRBJ2-3, with 9 positions matching TRBD2. Germline trimming cut 5 bases from V and 5 bases from J; bases unmatched to any gene: 5. The CDR3 is made up of 14 amino acids. CDR3 loop: CASSPRAGGDTQYF. CDR3 bases: TGTGCCAGCAGTCCCAGAGCGGGAGGAGATACGCAGTATTTT.

J is TRBJ2-5 and V is TRBV20-1, with 9 nucleotides matching TRBD2. Germline V gene sequence: CDR1 DFQATT, CDR2 SNEGSKA (reference sequence). The CDR3 totals 16 residues. The V segment lost 0 bases and the J segment 2 bases; nucleotides outside the gene matches: 7. CDR3 amino acids: CSARDLDSGGQETQYF. CDR3 sequence (DNA): TGCAGTGCTAGAGATTTGGATAGCGGGGGTCAAGAGACCCAGTACTTC.

This chain joins TRBV15 and TRBJ2-5; D not resolved. The CDR3 sequence is 14 residues long. The V and J ends lost 0 bases and 1 base respectively, with 6 bases between them. The germline gives CDR1 LNHNV, CDR2 YYDKDF (reference sequence). The CDR3 reads CATSRDHFQETQYF. The CDR3 coding sequence is TGTGCCACCAGCAGAGATCACTTCCAAGAGACCCAGTACTTC.

This chain uses TRBV11-2 with TRBJ2-1; D may be TRBD2 (6 bases). V was trimmed by 1 base and J by 8 bases, leaving 18 bases between them. CDR3 length: 16 residues. Germline CDR1 SGHAT, CDR2 FQNNGV. In DNA form, the CDR3 reads TGTGCCAGCAGCTTAGTCCCGCGGGACTTAGTCGATGAGCAGTTCTTC. Translation gives CASSLVPRDLVDEQFF.

The chain employs TRBV10-1 and TRBJ2-5, with a tentative D call TRBD1 (5 bases). Per germline, CDR1 WNHNN and CDR2 SYGVQD (reference sequence). V was shortened by 5 bases and J by 5 bases, with 12 bases between the two germline ends. The CDR3 sequence is 13 residues long. In nucleotides, the CDR3 is TGCGCCAGCAGTACTGGCAGGGCGGAGACCCAGTACTTC. It encodes CASSTGRAETQYF.

The chain employs TRBV6-1 and TRBJ2-1; no clear D. The CDR3 contains 13 residues. Germline loops: CDR1 MNHNS, CDR2 SASEGT. The ends were cut back, 5 bases at V and 15 bases at J, with 20 bases in the middle. The CDR3 DNA follows: TGTGCCAGCAGTCCCACGAGGCCATTCAATGGGTTCTTC. Encoded protein: CASSPTRPFNGFF.

Note on this clonotype: Sequence at one end of the junction differs from germline and may be a read error. The chain has TRBV20-1 and TRBJ2-1, with TRBD2 matching 7 bases. This CDR3 contains 16 residues. The germline CDR1 and CDR2 sequences are DFQATT and SNEGSKA (reference sequence). This CDR3 reads CSAPPLLGGTYNEQLF. In DNA form, the CDR3 reads TGCAGTGCTCCCCCCCTCTTGGGGGGGACGTACAATGAGCAGCTCTTC.

This clonotype was counted between two and nine times. The V call is TRBV11-2, the J call TRBJ2-7, with unresolved D. The CDR3 covers 14 residues. The germline V gene encodes CDR1 SGHAT and CDR2 FQNNGV. Trimming shortened V by 1 base and J by 2 bases, and 9 bases separated the two germline ends. This CDR3 reads CASSLVKGAYEQYF. The DNA of the CDR3 is TGTGCCAGCAGCTTAGTAAAGGGCGCCTACGAGCAGTACTTC.

This clonotype was detected many times. This rearrangement joins TRBV27 to TRBJ2-7; 14 nucleotides agree with TRBD2. Trimming cost V 4 bases and J 3 bases; bases outside gene matches: 2. Germline lookup yields CDR1 MNHEY and CDR2 SMNVEV (reference sequence). The CDR3 runs 15 residues. The CDR3 region is CASSSGTSGSYEQYF. CDR3 nucleotides: TGTGCCAGCAGTTCCGGGACTAGCGGGAGCTACGAGCAGTACTTC.

Many counts were recorded for this clonotype. The V gene is TRBV12-3 or TRBV12-4, the J gene TRBJ2-1; perhaps TRBD1 as D (6 bases). The CDR3 runs 15 residues. V lost 6 bases and J 1 base, leaving 13 bases between the germline ends. The CDR3 here is CASSPGQPSYNEQFF. The DNA for the CDR3 is TGTGCCAGCAGCCCCGGACAGCCATCCTACAATGAGCAGTTCTTC.

The V call is TRBV7-9, the J call TRBJ2-1, with 10 bases fitting TRBD1. The CDR3 is made up of 16 amino acids. The germline CDR1 and CDR2 sequences are SEHNR and FQNEAQ (reference sequence). V was pared by 4 bases and J by 6 bases, with 9 bases of the junction left unmatched. The CDR3 spells CASSSYDRGPSNEQFF. The CDR3 region has the DNA TGTGCCAGCAGCTCCTACGACAGGGGGCCGAGCAATGAGCAGTTCTTC.

This clonotype turned up a few times. One junction end does not reproduce the germline sequence, and a read error may be involved. The V gene is TRBV2, the J gene TRBJ1-1; 10 bases are a match to TRBD1. The CDR3 length is 16 residues. Germline V gives CDR1 SNHLY, CDR2 FYNNEI. The CDR3 DNA is TGCGCCAGCAGCCGCCGGACAGGGGGATTGGACACTGAAGCTTTCTTT. Translated: CASSRRTGGLDTEAFF.

There are a few counts of this clonotype. The chain recombines TRBV5-1 with TRBJ2-1, with D possibly being TRBD2 (5 bases). The CDR3 is 14 amino acids. Trimming shortened V by 2 bases and J by 6 bases, and 12 bases separated the two germline ends. The germline gives CDR1 SGHRS, CDR2 YFSETQ. The CDR3 sequence is CASSLPGVGNEQFF. The CDR3, as DNA: TGCGCCAGCAGCTTACCCGGGGTGGGCAATGAGCAGTTCTTC.